This T cell receptor (beta chain) is drawn from a study of cytomegalovirus exposure and HLA in healthy donors (dated by TCRdb to about 2017). For context, the study as a whole: According to an earlier analysis of 587 of the donors, 150 million to 200 million T cells yielded 117 million unique TCR beta sequences and more than 250 Gb of sequence data. Both class I and class II loci were covered by HLA typing, at four-digit resolution. Of the 300 to 500 genotyped donors, approximately 81% were placed in the genetic ancestry cluster associated with self-reported Caucasian donors. Every repertoire in the discovery cohort had been generated on one and the same sequencing platform. High-throughput TCR immunosequencing, statistical association of individual TCRs with disease status, and machine learning were combined to predict cytomegalovirus infection status. Among about 360 genotyped donors of the cohort, an average of about 240,000 unique TCR beta nucleotide sequences were sequenced per donor, 15% to 20% of them non-productive. Along with the 666-subject first cohort, a separate validation cohort of over a hundred different subjects was used. Donor age, sex, ethnicity and CMV serostatus were compiled alongside the repertoire data. The number of typed donors differed by locus: about 620-640 for A, B, C, DRB1 and DQB1; approximately 520 for DQA1; some 590 for DPA1; and roughly 470 for DPB1. An early release covering roughly 640 HLA-typed donors comprised 250 to 350 gigabases of sequencing data and 85 million to 100 million unique TCR sequences. A later genetic analysis took genome-wide SNP genotypes for about 65% of the roughly 670 donors and used that subset as a discovery cohort. To decide whether each TCR beta V gene segment behaved as functional or pseudogenic, an earlier analysis of some 600 of the donors relied on high-throughput TCR beta sequencing. The study used immunosequencing to profile the T cell repertoires of 666 subjects and linked those repertoires to cytomegalovirus serostatus. Because of strong linkage in the cohort, roughly five DR-DQ haplotypes were treated as single units for association and clustering. To study patterns of TCR occurrence, a later analysis re-analyzed previously published TCR beta repertoires from hundreds of donors and added high-resolution HLA genotyping. The later analysis used no new phenotypic data to find candidate immune exposures, relying instead on TCR beta sequences and their occurrence across donors. The aim of the study was to test whether cataloging public T cell receptors could identify signatures of past pathogen exposure.

In total, over 600 healthy bone marrow donors made up the cohort. At the time of sampling, all cohort members were nominally healthy, though unrecorded immune exposures were likely present. The donor tested CMV seropositive, placing the donor among the 289 seropositive members of the cohort. A peripheral blood sample was collected from each donor, and TCR beta sequencing was performed on peripheral blood mononuclear cells. The Qiagen DNeasy Blood Extraction Kit was used to extract genomic DNA from the blood cell samples. Receptor amplification or capture employed the immunoSEQ multiplex PCR assay. The multiplex PCR relied on a mix of 60 forward primers for TCR Vbeta segments and 13 reverse primers for TCR Jbeta segments. Amplification of the CDR3 region of rearranged TCR beta genes was performed with a multiplex PCR assay on genomic DNA. The Illumina HiSeq System was used to sequence the amplified TCR beta libraries as 87-base-pair reads. For the original study's pipeline: Across the 670 or so repertoires, a later analysis counted roughly 84 million unique TCR beta chains, some 11 million of which were shared by at least two donors. To remove PCR and sequencing errors, raw reads were error-corrected and collapsed into unique sequences using a nearest-neighbor algorithm that merged closely related sequences. CDR3 sequences were aligned to IMGT reference sequences to assign V, D and J gene segments. For a sequence to be retained, a match of at least six nucleotides was required to both a V gene segment and a J gene segment. Rearrangements were classified as productive when the CDR3 lacked stop codons and remained in frame with V and J, and all other rearrangements were classified as non-productive. Following IMGT convention, CDR3 was defined as the stretch from the second conserved V-encoded cysteine up to the conserved J-encoded phenylalanine. In an earlier analysis of roughly 610 of the donors, sequences lacking an unambiguous match to a single V gene segment were excluded. An earlier analysis of 500 to 700 of the donors classified V segments as functional when productive rearrangements were above 56.7% and as segregating when the standard deviation between donors was above 5%. A statistical classification framework was developed to diagnose cytomegalovirus status using the catalog of TCR beta chain sequences. In a later analysis, TCR nucleotide sequences were compared against IMGT/GENE-DB human TR gene sequences so that V and J genes could be assigned. The TCRdist pipeline was used in a later analysis to assign CDR3 sequences and most-parsimonious VDJ recombination scenarios. In a later analysis, each TCR beta chain was defined by its CDR3 amino acid sequence together with its V-gene family, and reads without a unique V-gene family were excluded. As a way to deal with suspected cross-contamination and a sequencing artifact, a later analysis dropped 500 to 700 nucleotide sequences that were highly shared and had low generation probability. For each public chain, a later analysis derived a clonal expansion index from normalized ranks of inferred template counts within each repertoire. In a later analysis, generation probabilities were computed with a VDJ recombination model fitted to out-of-frame rearrangements, and the resulting probabilities were checked against IGoR. Hypergeometric tests were used in a later analysis to score TCR-TCR, TCR-HLA and TCR-CMV co-occurrence, with a repertoire-size bias correction applied to the TCR pairs. False discovery rates were estimated in a later analysis by permuting HLA or CMV assignments 20 times. A later analysis grouped co-occurring TCRs with DBSCAN, adding TCRdist sequence similarity when clustering within HLA-allele-positive subsets. Repertoires with fewer than 30,000 or more than 120,000 public chains were left out of co-occurrence clustering, as were about 5 repertoires with anomalous nucleotide sharing. The immuneACCESS repertoire file appears here via TCRdb, limited to in-frame rearrangements. These files lack a portion of the clones; in checked studies, under half of the deficit traces to unresolved V genes, and the cause of the others is not known. V and J calls and clone size are copied from that table; D and trimming were computed from the DNA. The sample includes 60,000 or so clones, with 65% to 80% observed a single time. Of the sample, about 37% falls within the top ten clones.

To note about this clone: What this receptor recognizes is not known. Qualities for individual bases were not recorded, and no much larger clone is one base off.

The study at large found these results: Most CMV-associated TCR beta chains appeared to be HLA-restricted in a later analysis, and the HLA associations seemed to be driven largely by CMV exposure. The authors suggested that the approach could potentially be extended to other disease states and immunological phenotypes. Presence/absence analyses assumed roughly uniform sequencing depth across donors, an assumption that may not hold. In a later analysis, the rate of TCR association differed among HLA loci, with DRB1 alleles having the most associated TCRs and HLA-C alleles having the fewest. Across donors, most TCR sequences were observed very rarely, whereas some public TCRs were present in many individuals. A cluster of highly shared sequence variants was judged likely to be a technical artifact of the sequencing pipeline. Only TCR beta chains were sequenced in this cohort, and the absence of alpha or paired-chain data limited detectable features. In a later analysis, several top co-occurrence clusters were reported to appear linked to parvovirus B19, influenza, CMV and Epstein-Barr virus. The study listed approximately 150 TCR beta chains as associated with cytomegalovirus. Because some donors lacked HLA typing at each locus, the association tests relied only on the typed subset. Specific HLA alleles were associated with 15,000 to 20,000 TCR beta sequences at a false discovery rate of 0.05 in a later analysis. An earlier analysis of some 590 of the donors showed that most TCR beta V segments appeared in productive rearrangements either about 90% or about 30% of the time, which broadly matched IMGT annotations. The only immune exposure information available for the cohort was CMV serostatus. A later genetic analysis reported fewer N-insertions in productive TCRs among donors in an Asian-associated ancestry cluster than the approximately 670-donor mean. Because counts were too low, approximately 15 rarely observed V segments, including chromosome 9 orphons, were excluded from the earlier analysis of several hundred of the donors. In a later genetic analysis, a missense DCLRE1C variant was associated with V-gene and J-gene trimming of TCR beta chains, and the association was replicated in an independent cohort. In vitro tests confirmed that a few of the cytomegalovirus-associated TCR beta chains recognize cytomegalovirus antigens. When HLA alleles, especially DR and DQ, strongly co-occurred, attributing TCR associations to individual alleles was difficult. Correlated functional status among segregating V segments might be attributable to linkage disequilibrium, but an unknown experimental factor could not be ruled out. A further reported finding was that TCR beta sequences accurately predicted the HLA-A and HLA-B alleles for most subjects in the first cohort. Compared with equally common non-associated chains, HLA-associated TCR beta chains in a later analysis were more clonally expanded and had lower generation probabilities. The classifier was reported to diagnose cytomegalovirus status with high specificity and sensitivity in both the original and validation cohorts.

The receptor's source is a middle-aged man in good health and CMV-seropositive. Material: PBMCs.

The encoded CDR3 is CASSLGQGGFSGANVLTF. The DNA is as follows: TGCGCCAGCAGCTTGGGACAGGGGGGGTTCTCTGGGGCCAACGTCCTGACTTTC. The V gene is TRBV5-1 and the J gene is TRBJ2-6; TRBD1 fits 9 bases in the junction. The CDR1 and CDR2 encoded by the germline V gene are SGHRS and YFSETQ. The CDR3 runs 18 residues from the cysteine to the phenylalanine. Only the CDR3 DNA is retained, 54 bases long and in frame from the first base. Trimming leaves V shorter by 0 bases and J shorter by 0 bases, with the junction holding 4 bases beyond the gene matches.